Below, 10 T cell receptor beta chains from the same sample are listed, as sequenced in a study of vaccination and CD4 T cells after COVID-19. Treatment in this sample: roughly ten-day PBMC culture with coronavirus spike peptide pools or control peptides (ViraFEST assay). The Oncomine TCR Beta short-read assay sequenced DNA from cultured CD4+ T cells. TCRdb passed the PCR reads through MiXCR, listing each CDR3 protein once. The top ten clones hold around 9.6% of a sample with about 13,000 distinct CDR3 sequences, roughly a third of them seen once. Their recognized antigens are unknown. Material: CD4+ T cells from blood, cultured in vitro, obtained after SARS-CoV-2 vaccination. These receptors all come from a human donor who had recovered from COVID-19.

This clonotype was counted only a few times. The chain uses TRBV6-5 and TRBJ2-4; tentatively, D is TRBD1 or TRBD2 (5 bases each). The V and J ends lost 2 bases and 0 bases respectively, with 8 bases between them. Per the germline V gene, CDR1 is MNHEY and CDR2 is SVGAGI. This CDR3 has 15 residues. The CDR3 coding sequence is TGTGCCAGCAGTTACGGGGGAGAAGCCAAAAACATTCAGTACTTC. This codes for CASSYGGEAKNIQYF.

The chain couples TRBV28 to TRBJ1-5, with a possible D match to TRBD1 (6 bases). V dropped 1 base and J dropped 5 bases, with 18 bases sitting between them. This CDR3 region has 17 residues. The germline CDR1 and CDR2 sequences are MDHEN and SYDVKM. CDR3 amino acids: CASSLYPFEGGDQPQHF. DNA of the CDR3: TGTGCCAGCAGTTTATACCCCTTCGAAGGGGGTGATCAGCCCCAGCATTTT.

This clonotype has only a few counts. In nucleotides, the CDR3 is TGTGCCAGTAGTAGGCGGGAAGGGGGCAATCAGCCCCAGCATTTT. This sequence encodes CASSRREGGNQPQHF. This chain links TRBV19 with TRBJ1-5; perhaps TRBD1 as D (5 bases). In germline, CDR1 is LNHDA, CDR2 SQIVND (reference sequence). This CDR3 comprises 15 residues. V shed 4 bases and J shed 2 bases, with 12 bases lying between them.

The rearrangement uses TRBV5-6 and TRBJ1-5; D possibly corresponds to TRBD1 (6 bases). The CDR3 is made up of 14 amino acids. V dropped 2 bases and J dropped 4 bases, with 10 bases sitting between them. Germline values: CDR1 SGHDT, CDR2 YYEEEE. The CDR3 DNA sequence: TGTGCCAGCAGCTTACAGGGCGTGAATCAGCCCCAGCATTTT. The encoded protein is CASSLQGVNQPQHF. Full variable domain (outside the CDR3, taken from reference TRBV5-6 and TRBJ1-5): DAGVTQSPTHLIKTRGQQVTLRCSPKSGHDTVSWYQQALGQGPQFIFQYYEEEERQRGNFPDRFSGHQFPNYSSELNVNALLLGDSALYLCASSLQGVNQPQHFGDGTRLSIL.

This clonotype was seen a few times. V usage is TRBV2 and J usage is TRBJ2-7; 7 nucleotides match TRBD1. CDR3 length equals 12 residues. Germline CDR1 is SNHLY and CDR2 is FYNNEI. Unmatched junction bases numbered 2, after V lost 6 bases and J lost 3 bases. The CDR3 DNA follows: TGTGCCAGCAGCGGGGACAGCTACGAGCAGTACTTC. Translated, it gives CASSGDSYEQYF.

This clonotype was counted a few times. The V and J genes are TRBV4-3 and TRBJ1-5; D gene ambiguous. CDR1 LGHNA and CDR2 YSLEER come from the germline V gene. V was shortened by 1 base and J by 4 bases, with 14 bases between the two germline ends. The CDR3 covers 16 residues. For the CDR3, the DNA is TGCGCCAGCAGCCAAGTATTTTTGGGAACTAATCAGCCCCAGCATTTT. Translation gives CASSQVFLGTNQPQHF.

The gene calls are TRBV28 and TRBJ1-5, with unresolved D. Germline assignment: CDR1 MDHEN and CDR2 SYDVKM. The CDR3 consists of 16 residues. Trimming removed 5 bases from V and 0 bases from J, with 14 bases in between. CDR3 nucleotides: TGTGCCAGCAGTCCCCTCAAGGCGTATAGCAATCAGCCCCAGCATTTT. It encodes CASSPLKAYSNQPQHF.

The chain carries TRBV7-6 and TRBJ2-1; TRBD2 matches 9 bases. The CDR3 spans 15 residues. The V gene end was trimmed by 1 base and the J gene end by 7 bases; junction bases not matched to a gene: 5. CDR1 and CDR2 from the germline V gene are SGHVS and FNYEAQ. CDR3 amino acids: CASSLDSGSRNEQFF. The DNA of the CDR3 is TGTGCCAGCAGCTTAGATAGCGGGAGCAGGAATGAGCAGTTCTTC. Supplemented by reference TRBV7-6 and TRBJ2-1, the full variable domain reads GAGVSQSPRYKVTKRGQDVALRCDPISGHVSLYWYRQALGQGPEFLTYFNYEAQQDKSGLPNDRFSAERPEGSISTLTIQRTEQRDSAMYRCASSLDSGSRNEQFFGPGTRLTVL.

The sample holds a few counts of this clonotype. The rearrangement uses TRBV6-1 and TRBJ1-1; D is undetermined. The germline V and J ends were trimmed by 11 bases and 4 bases, with 17 bases remaining between them. CDR3 length: 13 residues. Germline V gene sequence: CDR1 MNHNS, CDR2 SASEGT. CDR3 amino acids: CAARRPDFTEAFF. In nucleotides, the CDR3 is TGTGCCGCGCGACGCCCGGACTTCACTGAAGCTTTCTTT.

The CDR3 region has the DNA TGTGCCAGCTCAGCACTCGGTCGGGGCGGCTCCTACAATGAGCAGTTCTTC. It translates to CASSALGRGGSYNEQFF. The chain recombines TRBV18 with TRBJ2-1, with D tentatively TRBD1 or TRBD2 (5 bases each). The CDR3 has 17 amino acids. The germline gives CDR1 KGHSH, CDR2 LQKENI. Trimming shortened V by 5 bases and J by 0 bases, and 17 bases separated the two germline ends.